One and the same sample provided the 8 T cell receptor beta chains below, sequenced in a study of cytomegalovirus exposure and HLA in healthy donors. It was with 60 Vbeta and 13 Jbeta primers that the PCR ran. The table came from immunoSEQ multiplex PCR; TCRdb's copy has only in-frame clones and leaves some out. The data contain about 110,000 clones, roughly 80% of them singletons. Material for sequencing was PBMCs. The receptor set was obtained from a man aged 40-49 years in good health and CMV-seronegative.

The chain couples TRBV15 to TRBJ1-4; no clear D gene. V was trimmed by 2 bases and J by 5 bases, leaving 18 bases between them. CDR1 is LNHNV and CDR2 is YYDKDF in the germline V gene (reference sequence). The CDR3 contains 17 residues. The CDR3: CATSRTLGRPPNEKLFF. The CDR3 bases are TGTGCCACCAGCAGAACCCTCGGGAGGCCACCGAATGAAAAACTGTTTTTT.

In DNA, the CDR3 is TGCGCCAGCAGCTTTTTCGGGTTCTCAGATACGCAGTATTTT. The encoded protein is CASSFFGFSDTQYF. The chain employs TRBV5-1 and TRBJ2-3; D is undetermined. The V end was cut by 2 bases, the J end by 4 bases, with 11 bases between. The germline V gene encodes CDR1 SGHRS and CDR2 YFSETQ. This CDR3 is built from 14 residues.

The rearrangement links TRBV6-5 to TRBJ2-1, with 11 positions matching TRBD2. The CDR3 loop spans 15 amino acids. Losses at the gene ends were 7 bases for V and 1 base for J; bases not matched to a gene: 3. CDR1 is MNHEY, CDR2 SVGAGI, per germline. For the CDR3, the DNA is TGTGCCAGCACTCTAGCGGGGGGTTCCTACAATGAGCAGTTCTTC. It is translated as CASTLAGGSYNEQFF.

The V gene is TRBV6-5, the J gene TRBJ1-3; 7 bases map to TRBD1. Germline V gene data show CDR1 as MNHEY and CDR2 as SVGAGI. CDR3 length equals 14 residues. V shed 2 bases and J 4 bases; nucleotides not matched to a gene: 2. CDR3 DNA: TGTGCCAGCAGTTACGGACAGGAAGGAAACACCATATATTTT. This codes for CASSYGQEGNTIYF.

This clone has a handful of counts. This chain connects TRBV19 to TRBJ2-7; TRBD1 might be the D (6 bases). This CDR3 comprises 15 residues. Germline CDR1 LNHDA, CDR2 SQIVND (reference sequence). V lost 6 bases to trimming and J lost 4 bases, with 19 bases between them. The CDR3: CASSSLPGQQYEQYF. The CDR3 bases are TGTGCCAGTAGCTCACTACCGGGACAACAATACGAGCAGTACTTC.

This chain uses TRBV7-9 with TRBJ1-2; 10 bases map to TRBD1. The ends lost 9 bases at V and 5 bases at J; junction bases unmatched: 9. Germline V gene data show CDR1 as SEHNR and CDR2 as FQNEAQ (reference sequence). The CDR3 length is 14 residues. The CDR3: CASTPGTGAYGYTF. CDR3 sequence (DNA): TGTGCCAGTACCCCCGGGACAGGGGCTTATGGCTACACCTTC. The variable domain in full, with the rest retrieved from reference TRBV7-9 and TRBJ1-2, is DTGVSQNPRHKITKRGQNVTFRCDPISEHNRLYWYRQTLGQGPEFLTYFQNEAQLEKSRLLSDRFSAERPKGSFSTLEIQRTEQGDSAMYLCASTPGTGAYGYTFGSGTRLTVV.

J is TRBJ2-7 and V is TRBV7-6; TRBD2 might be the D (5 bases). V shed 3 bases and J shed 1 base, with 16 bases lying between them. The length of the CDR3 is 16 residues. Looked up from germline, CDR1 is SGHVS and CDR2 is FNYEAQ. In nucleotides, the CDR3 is TGTGCCAGCAGCTTGGGGTCCCCTCCGGGGTCCTACGAGCAGTACTTC. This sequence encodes CASSLGSPPGSYEQYF.

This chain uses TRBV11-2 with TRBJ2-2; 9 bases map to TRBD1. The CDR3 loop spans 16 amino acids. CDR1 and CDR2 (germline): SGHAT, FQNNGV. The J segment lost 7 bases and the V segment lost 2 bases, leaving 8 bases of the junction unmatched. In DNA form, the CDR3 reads TGTGCCAGCAGCTTATTCCGGGACAGGGATGTCGGGGAGCTGTTTTTT. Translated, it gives CASSLFRDRDVGELFF.